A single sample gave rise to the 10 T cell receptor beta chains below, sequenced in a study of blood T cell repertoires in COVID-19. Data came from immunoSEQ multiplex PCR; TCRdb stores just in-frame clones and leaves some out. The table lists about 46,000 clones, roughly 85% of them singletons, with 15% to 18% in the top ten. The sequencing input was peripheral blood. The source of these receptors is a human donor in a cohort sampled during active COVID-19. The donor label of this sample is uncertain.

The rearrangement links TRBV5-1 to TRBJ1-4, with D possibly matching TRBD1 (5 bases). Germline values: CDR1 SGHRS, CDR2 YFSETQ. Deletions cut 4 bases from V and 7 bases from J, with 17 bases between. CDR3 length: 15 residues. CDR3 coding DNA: TGCGCCAGCAGCCCCTGGACCGGCCAGGGTGAAAAACTGTTTTTT. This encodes CASSPWTGQGEKLFF.

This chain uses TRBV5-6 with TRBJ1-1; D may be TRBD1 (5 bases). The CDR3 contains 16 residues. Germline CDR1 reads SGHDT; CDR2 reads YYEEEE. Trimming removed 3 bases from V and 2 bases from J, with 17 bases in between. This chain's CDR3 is CASSWGGEYLNTEAFF. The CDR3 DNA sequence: TGTGCCAGCAGCTGGGGGGGTGAATATTTAAACACTGAAGCTTTCTTT.

This CDR3 is CASSTSENSPLHF. For the CDR3, the DNA is TGTGCCAGCTCAACATCGGAGAATTCACCCCTCCACTTT. This chain uses TRBV15 with TRBJ1-6; D remains unclear. CDR3 length: 13 amino acids. The V end lost 10 bases, the J end lost 7 bases, and 14 bases lay between the germline ends. Germline assignment: CDR1 LNHNV and CDR2 YYDKDF (reference sequence).

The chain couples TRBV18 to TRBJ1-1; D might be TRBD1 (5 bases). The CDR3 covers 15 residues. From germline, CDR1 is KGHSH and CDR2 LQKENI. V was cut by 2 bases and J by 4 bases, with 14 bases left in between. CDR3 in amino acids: CASSPLGQGLTEAFF. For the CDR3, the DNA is TGTGCCAGCTCACCATTAGGGCAGGGTCTCACTGAAGCTTTCTTT. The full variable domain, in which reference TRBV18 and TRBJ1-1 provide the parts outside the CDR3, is NAGVMQNPRHLVRRRGQEARLRCSPMKGHSHVYWYRQLPEEGLKFMVYLQKENIIDESGMPKERFSAEFPKEGPSILRIQQVVRGDSAAYFCASSPLGQGLTEAFFGQGTRLTVV.

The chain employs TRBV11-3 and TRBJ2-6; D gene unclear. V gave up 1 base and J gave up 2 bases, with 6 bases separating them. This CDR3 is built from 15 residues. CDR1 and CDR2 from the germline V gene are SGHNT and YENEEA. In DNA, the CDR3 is TGTGCCAGCAGCTTAGGGCATGCTGGGGCCAACGTCCTGACTTTC. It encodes CASSLGHAGANVLTF.

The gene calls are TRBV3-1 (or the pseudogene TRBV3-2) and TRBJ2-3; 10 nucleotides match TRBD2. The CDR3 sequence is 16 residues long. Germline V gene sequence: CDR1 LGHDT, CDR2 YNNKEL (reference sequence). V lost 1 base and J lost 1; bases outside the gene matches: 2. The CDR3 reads CASSQALAGGTDTQYF. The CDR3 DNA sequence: TGTGCCAGCAGCCAAGCTCTAGCGGGGGGCACAGATACGCAGTATTTT.

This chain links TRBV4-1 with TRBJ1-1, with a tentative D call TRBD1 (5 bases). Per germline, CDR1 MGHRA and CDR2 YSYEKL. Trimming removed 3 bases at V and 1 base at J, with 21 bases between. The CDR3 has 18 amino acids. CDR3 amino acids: CASSQEQDLRVANTEAFF. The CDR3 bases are TGCGCCAGCAGCCAGGAACAGGACCTCCGGGTGGCGAACACTGAAGCTTTCTTT.

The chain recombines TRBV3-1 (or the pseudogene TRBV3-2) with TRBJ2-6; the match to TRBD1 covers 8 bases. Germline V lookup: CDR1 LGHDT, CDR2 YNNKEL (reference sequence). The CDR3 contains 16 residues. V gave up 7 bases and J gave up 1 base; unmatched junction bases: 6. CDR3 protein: CASIGTGRSGANVLTF. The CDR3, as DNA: TGTGCCAGCATCGGGACAGGCAGGTCTGGGGCCAACGTCCTGACTTTC.

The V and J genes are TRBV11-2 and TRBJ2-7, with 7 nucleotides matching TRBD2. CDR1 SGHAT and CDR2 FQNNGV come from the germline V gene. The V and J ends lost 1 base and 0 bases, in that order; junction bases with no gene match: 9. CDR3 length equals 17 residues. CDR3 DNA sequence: TGTGCCAGCAGCTTAGGGTTGGGAGCGGGGAGCTCCTACGAGCAGTACTTC. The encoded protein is CASSLGLGAGSSYEQYF.

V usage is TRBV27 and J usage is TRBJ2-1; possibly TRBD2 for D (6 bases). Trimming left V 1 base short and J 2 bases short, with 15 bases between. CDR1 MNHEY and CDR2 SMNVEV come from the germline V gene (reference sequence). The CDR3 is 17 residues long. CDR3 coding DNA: TGTGCCAGCAGTTTATTATTACCCGGGGGAACCTACAATGAGCAGTTCTTC. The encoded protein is CASSLLLPGGTYNEQFF.